Included here is one T cell receptor beta chain sequence, with context. Its antigen is not known. The data derive from a study of T-cell reconstitution after alpha-beta-depleted transplantation in children. Study observations and caveats: T-cell numbers and diversity, one year after transplant, stemmed largely from T cells that were newly produced.

This CDR3 is 16 amino acids long. CDR1 is LGHDT, CDR2 YNNKEL, per germline (reference sequence). Trimming shortened V by 1 base and J by 1 base, and 13 bases separated the two germline ends. TCRbeta library preparation incorporated unique molecular identifiers. Each CDR3 protein is one row after TCRdb ran MiXCR on the PCR reads. The sample consists of about 980,000 distinct CDR3 sequences, around 30% of them appearing once. The chain links TRBV3-1 to TRBJ1-1, with a tentative D call TRBD1 (6 bases). The specimen comprised PBMCs, mostly from graft donor cells, sampled 360 days after TCRalphabeta/CD19-depleted stem cell transplant. This receptor was obtained from a boy under two years old who had a stem cell transplant for SCID, so the T cells may come from the graft donor. CDR3 protein: CASSQGVTGWNTEAFF. CDR3 coding DNA: TGTGCCAGCAGCCAAGGAGTCACAGGGTGGAACACTGAAGCTTTCTTT.